This T cell receptor (beta chain) was observed in a study of post-analysis software for immune sequencing data. Study-wide findings and caveats: F measure grouped same-batch samples tightly together. Elevated frequency relative to controls characterized about 5 TRBV segments in patients, TRBV5-6, TRBV5-1 and TRBV20-1 among them.

About this clonotype itself: No antigen is known for it.

From germline, CDR1 is SGDLS and CDR2 YYNGEE. The CDR3 is 17 amino acids. The J segment lost 9 bases and the V segment lost 5 bases, leaving 18 bases of the junction unmatched. Prepared libraries of TCR beta cDNA carried unique molecular identifiers. TCRdb reprocessed the PCR reads with MiXCR, giving one entry per CDR3 protein. Of approximately 460,000 distinct CDR3 sequences listed, approximately 45% were seen once; the top ten hold around an eighth. The material sequenced was blood. This sequence joins TRBV9 and TRBJ1-1; 11 nucleotides align to TRBD1. This TCR came from a girl under 18 with multiple sclerosis. CDR3: CASRPEGGSGTGGKAFF. DNA of the CDR3: TGTGCCAGCAGGCCGGAGGGGGGATCCGGGACAGGGGGGAAAGCTTTCTTT.